Presented here are 4 T cell receptor beta chains from one specimen sequenced in a study of blood T cells in healthy people across ages. Sample-barcoded 5' priming and a J-beta primer mix drove a second PCR of roughly 7 to 11 cycles. MiXCR, run by TCRdb on the 5' RACE reads, gives a single entry per CDR3 protein. The table lists 890,000 or so distinct CDR3 sequences, approximately 65% of them singletons. The specimen sequenced was blood. The receptors were gathered from a man aged 30 to 45 in good health.

The rearrangement links TRBV2 to TRBJ2-7, with D unresolved. Looked up from germline, CDR1 is SNHLY and CDR2 is FYNNEI. The ends were cut back, 9 bases at V and 0 bases at J, with 18 bases in the middle. This CDR3 has 15 amino acids. The CDR3 sequence: CASSSSSPISYEQYF. In nucleotides, the CDR3 is TGTGCCAGTTCCAGCAGCTCGCCTATCTCCTACGAGCAGTACTTC.

The chain joins TRBV10-3 to TRBJ2-1, with 7 bases matching TRBD2. The germline gives CDR1 ENHRY, CDR2 SYGVKD. The CDR3 loop spans 16 amino acids. V trimming: 4 bases; J trimming: 8 bases; junction bases outside the gene matches: 14. The CDR3 region has the DNA TGTGCCATCAGTGGGGAACGACTAGCTGGGGGGTATGAGCAGTTCTTC. Its translation is CAISGERLAGGYEQFF.

The V gene is TRBV7-9, the J gene TRBJ1-2; D gene ambiguous. Looked up from germline, CDR1 is SEHNR and CDR2 is FQNEAQ (reference sequence). This CDR3 region has 13 residues. V lost 4 bases and J lost 7, with 13 bases in between. The CDR3 region is CASSSGPLGGYTF. The CDR3 DNA sequence: TGTGCCAGCAGCTCCGGGCCCCTCGGTGGCTACACCTTC. The entire variable domain, with the rest obtained from reference TRBV7-9 and TRBJ1-2, is as follows: DTGVSQNPRHKITKRGQNVTFRCDPISEHNRLYWYRQTLGQGPEFLTYFQNEAQLEKSRLLSDRFSAERPKGSFSTLEIQRTEQGDSAMYLCASSSGPLGGYTFGSGTRLTVV.

The chain has TRBV27 and TRBJ2-3; D uncertain. V dropped 4 bases and J dropped 2 bases, with 10 bases sitting between them. The CDR3 covers 14 residues. Germline CDR1 and CDR2: MNHEY and SMNVEV (reference sequence). CDR3 nucleotides: TGTGCCAGCAGTTCCTGGACCGACACAGATACGCAGTATTTT. This translates into CASSSWTDTDTQYF.